Each of the 31 T cell receptor beta chains below was sequenced from the same sample in a study of blood T cell repertoires in COVID-19. Measured with immunoSEQ multiplex PCR; TCRdb has only the in-frame clones, and not every one. The table lists fewer than 15,000 clones, over 70% of them singletons. Sequencing was performed on peripheral blood. Receptors originate from a human donor in a cohort sampled during active COVID-19.

V usage is TRBV7-2 and J usage is TRBJ2-3; 10 bases match TRBD2. Germline CDR1 SGHTA, CDR2 FQGNSA. The CDR3 consists of 15 residues. Germline trimming cut 3 bases from V and 6 bases from J; bases unmatched to any gene: 6. As DNA, the CDR3 is TGTGCCAGCAGCTTGGGACTAGCGAGAGGGGATACGCAGTATTTT. It translates to CASSLGLARGDTQYF.

V gene TRBV7-8 combines with J gene TRBJ2-3; tentative D call: TRBD2 (6 bases). The germline V and J ends were trimmed by 0 bases and 2 bases, with 15 bases remaining between them. Germline V CDR1 and CDR2: SGHVS, FQNEAQ. The CDR3 contains 17 residues. The CDR3 sequence: CASSLARLATHTDTQYF. DNA for the CDR3: TGTGCCAGCAGCTTAGCGCGGCTAGCGACCCACACAGATACGCAGTATTTT.

This sequence joins TRBV7-2 and TRBJ1-2, with D uncertain. The V end lost 4 bases, the J end lost 6 bases, and 12 bases lay between the germline ends. This CDR3 has 13 amino acids. The germline V gene encodes CDR1 SGHTA and CDR2 FQGNSA. The CDR3 reads CASSSYGENGYTF. The CDR3 DNA reads as TGTGCCAGCAGCTCATACGGAGAGAATGGCTACACCTTC.

The rearrangement links TRBV11-3 to TRBJ2-1, with 8 positions matching TRBD1. The germline gives CDR1 SGHNT, CDR2 YENEEA. This CDR3 contains 16 residues. J lost 3 bases, V lost 1 base, and 5 bases had no gene match. The CDR3 sequence: CASSLGYRGVYNEQFF. The CDR3 region has the DNA TGTGCCAGCAGCTTAGGCTACAGGGGGGTCTACAATGAGCAGTTCTTC.

This chain joins TRBV15 and TRBJ2-3; 7 bases map to TRBD1. The length of the CDR3 is 15 residues. Germline trimming cut 1 base from V and 2 bases from J; bases unmatched to any gene: 3. The V gene's germline CDR1 is LNHNV and CDR2 YYDKDF (reference sequence). The CDR3 loop reads CATSRADRDTDTQYF. The CDR3 DNA reads as TGTGCCACCAGCAGAGCCGACAGGGACACAGATACGCAGTATTTT.

The V call is TRBV28, the J call TRBJ2-2; D is undetermined. Trimming cost V 3 bases and J 6 bases, with 8 bases left between them. This CDR3 contains 13 residues. Germline assignment: CDR1 MDHEN and CDR2 SYDVKM. The CDR3 DNA reads TGTGCCAGCAGTTTGCCCGAGGCCGGGGAGCTGTTTTTT. Encoded protein: CASSLPEAGELFF.

This clone has a handful of counts. The chain has TRBV10-1 and TRBJ2-1; TRBD2 agrees at 8 bases. The CDR3 loop spans 14 amino acids. J lost 7 bases, V lost 4 bases, and 6 bases had no gene match. CDR1 is WNHNN and CDR2 is SYGVQD in the germline V gene (reference sequence). The CDR3, as DNA: TGCGCCAGCAGTGCGAGGGTAGCGGGGAATGAGCAGTTCTTC. Its translation: CASSARVAGNEQFF.

Comment on this clone: One end of the junction varies from germline; a read error may be responsible. The genes are TRBV2 and TRBJ2-2, with 8 bases identical to TRBD2. The CDR3 covers 15 residues. Germline V gene sequence: CDR1 SNHLY, CDR2 FYNNEI. CDR3 DNA: TGTGCCAGCAGCGAAGGGACTAGGTACACCGGGGAGCTGTTTTTT. Amino acids: CASSEGTRYTGELFF. Complete variable domain (other parts from reference TRBV2 and TRBJ2-2): EPEVTQTPSHQVTQMGQEVILRCVPISNHLYFYWYRQILGQKVEFLVSFYNNEISEKSEIFDDQFSVERPDGSNFTLKIRSTKLEDSAMYFCASSEGTRYTGELFFGEGSRLTVL.

The J gene is TRBJ2-3, the V gene TRBV27, with 7 nucleotides matching TRBD2. V lost 3 bases, J lost 4 bases, and 7 bases stayed unmatched. Germline V gives CDR1 MNHEY, CDR2 SMNVEV (reference sequence). This CDR3 spans 15 amino acids. CDR3 amino acids: CASSFGRAAADTQYF. The DNA of the CDR3 is TGTGCCAGCAGTTTTGGGAGGGCCGCGGCAGATACGCAGTATTTT.

The J gene is TRBJ2-7, the V gene TRBV6-5; 10 bases fit TRBD2. Unmatched junction bases numbered 1, after V lost 6 bases and J lost 2 bases. CDR1 is MNHEY, CDR2 SVGAGI, per germline. This CDR3 comprises 13 residues. The CDR3 loop is CASRTSGPYEQYF. The CDR3 nucleotides are TGTGCCAGCAGGACTAGCGGGCCCTACGAGCAGTACTTC.

CDR3 DNA: TGTGCCACCAGCAGGGACAGGGGGCGGGAAAAACTGTTTTTT. It translates to CATSRDRGREKLFF. J is TRBJ1-4 and V is TRBV15; 11 nucleotides align to TRBD1. The CDR3 spans 14 residues. J was trimmed by 8 bases and V by 3 bases; bases with no gene match: 2. CDR1 LNHNV and CDR2 YYDKDF come from the germline V gene (reference sequence).

Only a few counts were recorded for this clone. The chain joins TRBV4-3 to TRBJ1-4; 7 nucleotides match TRBD1. This CDR3 comprises 18 residues. Trimming took 3 bases from V and 5 from J; bases not matched to a gene: 15. The germline V gene encodes CDR1 LGHNA and CDR2 YSLEER. The CDR3 protein is CASSQNEKGRQGNEKLFF. CDR3 in DNA: TGCGCCAGCAGCCAGAACGAAAAAGGTCGACAGGGCAATGAAAAACTGTTTTTT.

The chain links TRBV13 to TRBJ1-1; no clear D. CDR3 size: 15 residues. Per the germline V gene, CDR1 is PRHDT and CDR2 is FYEKMQ (reference sequence). V was clipped by 5 bases and J by 1 base, with 14 bases between them. CDR3 coding DNA: TGTGCCAGCAGCCCACTTGATGGGCCGAACACTGAAGCTTTCTTT. Protein product: CASSPLDGPNTEAFF. The entire variable domain, with the rest obtained from reference TRBV13 and TRBJ1-1, is as follows: AAGVIQSPRHLIKEKRETATLKCYPIPRHDTVYWYQQGPGQDPQFLISFYEKMQSDKGSIPDRFSAQQFSDYHSELNMSSLELGDSALYFCASSPLDGPNTEAFFGQGTRLTVV.

V and J are TRBV2 and TRBJ1-5; D might be TRBD1 (5 bases). The germline gives CDR1 SNHLY, CDR2 FYNNEI. Between the trimmed V and J ends, which lost 6 bases and 0 bases, there was a span of 15 bases. The CDR3 spans 16 residues. CDR3 residues: CASSYVRADSNQPQHF. The DNA of the CDR3 is TGTGCCAGCAGCTACGTCAGGGCGGATAGCAATCAGCCCCAGCATTTT.

The chain carries TRBV7-2 and TRBJ2-5; D gene unclear. CDR3 length: 12 amino acids. The germline gives CDR1 SGHTA, CDR2 FQGNSA. V was cut by 5 bases and J by 7 bases, with 11 bases left in between. CDR3 in amino acids: CASSANPGTQYF. In DNA form, the CDR3 reads TGTGCCAGCAGCGCCAACCCGGGGACCCAGTACTTC.

V and J are TRBV25-1 and TRBJ1-6; D possibly corresponds to TRBD1 (6 bases). Germline CDR1 MGHDK, CDR2 SYGVNS. V was pared by 6 bases and J by 10 bases, with 16 bases between. The CDR3 length is 14 residues. CDR3 in DNA: TGTGCCAGCAGCACAGGGCCTTCTGGGTCACCCCTCCACTTT. Protein: CASSTGPSGSPLHF.

The CDR3 here is CASSPLGQGDNQPQHF. In DNA, the CDR3 is TGTGCCAGCAGTCCGCTGGGCCAGGGCGACAATCAGCCCCAGCATTTT. The J gene is TRBJ1-5, the V gene TRBV28, with D perhaps matching TRBD1 (5 bases). Trimming took off 5 bases at V and 3 bases at J, with 17 bases between the two ends. This CDR3 contains 16 residues. Germline CDR1 is MDHEN and CDR2 is SYDVKM.

V gene TRBV7-8 combines with J gene TRBJ2-7, with 9 bases matching TRBD1. There are 14 residues in the CDR3. Trimming removed 5 bases from V and 6 bases from J; junction bases left unmatched: 8. From germline, CDR1 is SGHVS and CDR2 FQNEAQ. CDR3 sequence reads: CASSGWTGEFEQYF. For the CDR3, the DNA is TGTGCCAGCAGCGGATGGACAGGGGAATTCGAGCAGTACTTC. Supplemented by reference TRBV7-8 and TRBJ2-7, the full variable domain reads GAGVSQSPRYKVAKRGQDVALRCDPISGHVSLFWYQQALGQGPEFLTYFQNEAQLDKSGLPSDRFFAERPEGSVSTLKIQRTQQEDSAVYLCASSGWTGEFEQYFGPGTRLTVT.

The gene calls are TRBV2 and TRBJ1-5; D is unclear. V was trimmed by 5 bases and J by 2 bases, leaving 13 bases between them. Per the germline V gene, CDR1 is SNHLY and CDR2 is FYNNEI. This CDR3 contains 15 residues. The CDR3 nucleotides read TGTGCCAGCAGTTACTGGGGAGTCGGCAATCAGCCCCAGCATTTT. It is translated as CASSYWGVGNQPQHF.

The rearrangement links TRBV6-1 to TRBJ2-1; 9 bases are shared with TRBD1. The germline V gene encodes CDR1 MNHNS and CDR2 SASEGT. The CDR3 runs 14 residues. V shed 3 bases and J 4 bases; nucleotides not matched to a gene: 1. The CDR3 spells CASSDGQGYNEQFF. The CDR3 DNA sequence: TGTGCCAGCAGTGACGGACAGGGGTACAATGAGCAGTTCTTC.

The genes are TRBV7-8 and TRBJ2-7; a weak D match, TRBD1 (5 bases). The CDR3 length is 12 residues. CDR1 and CDR2 (germline): SGHVS, FQNEAQ. The CDR3 spells CATARYGAEQYF. The CDR3, as DNA: TGTGCTACAGCAAGGTATGGGGCCGAGCAGTACTTC.

This chain uses TRBV7-8 with TRBJ2-7, with 9 bases matching TRBD1. The V and J ends lost 5 bases and 4 bases, in that order; junction bases with no gene match: 6. The CDR3 loop spans 14 amino acids. Germline V lookup: CDR1 SGHVS, CDR2 FQNEAQ. In DNA, the CDR3 is TGTGCCAGCAGCAAACAGGGGGCCCTGTACGAGCAGTACTTC. Translation: CASSKQGALYEQYF.

This clone was seen a few times. The genes are TRBV28 and TRBJ2-3; 9 nucleotides match TRBD2. CDR1 is MDHEN, CDR2 SYDVKM, per germline. The ends lost 5 bases at V and 7 bases at J; junction bases unmatched: 13. CDR3 length: 16 amino acids. CDR3 region: CASSLHLAGSLNTQYF. In nucleotides, the CDR3 is TGTGCCAGCAGTCTCCATCTAGCGGGAAGTCTCAATACGCAGTATTTT.

The chain links TRBV7-3 to TRBJ2-2; 8 bases line up with TRBD2. CDR1 SGHTA and CDR2 FQGTGA come from the germline V gene. The trim removed 4 bases at V and 5 bases at J, leaving 9 bases unmatched. The CDR3 has 16 residues. DNA of the CDR3: TGTGCCAGCAGCTCAGGACTAGCCCTCGGGACCGGGGAGCTGTTTTTT. Residues: CASSSGLALGTGELFF.

The chain combines TRBV6-2 or TRBV6-3 with TRBJ2-7; 8 nucleotides match TRBD2. V was pared by 4 bases and J by 6 bases, with 14 bases of the junction left unmatched. CDR1 MNHEY and CDR2 SVGEGT come from the germline V gene. The CDR3 has 16 residues. This CDR3 reads CASSWLQGAGVIEQYF. The CDR3 nucleotides read TGTGCCAGCAGTTGGCTTCAGGGAGCGGGAGTAATCGAGCAGTACTTC.

This clone was detected once. The V and J genes are TRBV3-1 (or the pseudogene TRBV3-2) and TRBJ2-2, with 9 positions matching TRBD2. V lost 5 bases, J lost 4 bases, and 8 bases stayed unmatched. Germline V gene sequence: CDR1 LGHDT, CDR2 YNNKEL (reference sequence). This CDR3 is 16 amino acids long. The CDR3 DNA follows: TGTGCCAGCAGCATTAATAGCGGGAGAGGCACCGGGGAGCTGTTTTTT. This encodes CASSINSGRGTGELFF.

CDR3 protein: CASSQDGGGMFGAGELFF. The CDR3 coding sequence is TGCGCCAGCAGCCAAGATGGTGGCGGGATGTTTGGCGCCGGGGAGCTGTTTTTT. This rearrangement joins TRBV4-1 to TRBJ2-2; D is perhaps TRBD2 (6 bases). CDR1 MGHRA and CDR2 YSYEKL come from the germline V gene. V shed 0 bases and J shed 6 bases, with 20 bases lying between them. This CDR3 region has 18 residues.

CDR3 region: CASSIGTNYEQYF. Here the CDR3 DNA reads TGTGCCAGTAGTATCGGTACTAACTACGAGCAGTACTTC. The genes are TRBV19 and TRBJ2-7; D call uncertain. Looked up from germline, CDR1 is LNHDA and CDR2 is SQIVND (reference sequence). The CDR3 sequence is 13 residues long. Trimming took off 3 bases at V and 3 bases at J, with 9 bases between the two ends. Looking up the rest from reference TRBV19 and TRBJ2-7 gives the full variable domain: DGGITQSPKYLFRKEGQNVTLSCEQNLNHDAMYWYRQDPGQGLRLIYYSQIVNDFQKGDIAEGYSVSREKKESFPLTVTSAQKNPTAFYLCASSIGTNYEQYFGPGTRLTVT.

V gene TRBV10-3 combines with J gene TRBJ2-7; 10 nucleotides match TRBD1. The CDR3 runs 19 residues. The junction had 17 bases not matched to a gene; V was cut back by 3 bases and J by 3 bases. The V gene's germline CDR1 is ENHRY and CDR2 SYGVKD. The CDR3 loop reads CAISDPGTGEQNHHYEQYF. DNA for the CDR3: TGTGCCATCAGTGACCCCGGGACAGGGGAACAAAATCACCACTACGAGCAGTACTTC.

The V and J genes are TRBV10-3 and TRBJ2-1; D gene uncertain. V was clipped by 4 bases and J by 8 bases, with 18 bases between them. The CDR3 is 15 residues long. Germline CDR1 reads ENHRY; CDR2 reads SYGVKD. CDR3 nucleotide sequence: TGTGCCATCAGTGCCAGTGACACACCCGGCGATGAGCAGTTCTTC. Translation gives CAISASDTPGDEQFF.

The V and J genes are TRBV19 and TRBJ2-3, with 9 bases that match TRBD2. CDR1 LNHDA and CDR2 SQIVND come from the germline V gene (reference sequence). With 1 base clipped from V and 5 bases from J, the junction kept 7 bases outside the gene matches. The CDR3 spans 16 residues. DNA for the CDR3: TGTGCCAGTAGTATAGGCGGTAGCGGGGGCCGAGATACGCAGTATTTT. This gives the protein CASSIGGSGGRDTQYF.